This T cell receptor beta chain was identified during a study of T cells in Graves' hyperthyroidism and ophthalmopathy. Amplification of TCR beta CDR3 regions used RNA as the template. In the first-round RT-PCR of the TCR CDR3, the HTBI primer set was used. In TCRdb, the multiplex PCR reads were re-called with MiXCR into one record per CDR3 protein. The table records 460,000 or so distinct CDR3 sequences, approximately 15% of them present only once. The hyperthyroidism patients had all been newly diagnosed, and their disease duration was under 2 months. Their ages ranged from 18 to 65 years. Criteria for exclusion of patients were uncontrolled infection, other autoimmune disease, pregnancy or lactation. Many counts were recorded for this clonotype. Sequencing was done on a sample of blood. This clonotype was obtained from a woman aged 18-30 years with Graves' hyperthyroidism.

CDR3 nucleotides: TGTGCCAGCAGCTTAGTAGGACCCGGCACAGATACGCAGTATTTT. This encodes CASSLVGPGTDTQYF. The V call is TRBV7-8, the J call TRBJ2-3; D is unclear. The CDR3 consists of 15 residues. Germline V gives CDR1 SGHVS, CDR2 FQNEAQ. Trimming removed 1 base at V and 1 base at J, with 9 bases between.